This T cell receptor (beta chain) derives from a study of radiotherapy plus CTLA-4 blockade in lung cancer. About the research overall: There were objective responses in 18% of patients, and around 32% had disease control.

Concerning this clone itself: Its antigen is not identified.

General study findings and limits: Early blood T cell clone dynamics reportedly forecast response best, with interferon-beta. Radiotherapy with ipilimumab was followed by blood expansion of tumor-derived clones.

V lost 7 bases, J lost 4 bases, and 10 bases lay in between. The CDR3 is made up of 12 amino acids. The germline V gene has CDR1 SNHLY and CDR2 FYNNEI. Libraries were prepared by immunoSEQ multiplex PCR; TCRdb keeps only in-frame clonotypes and omits some of them. The table records roughly 73,000 clones, over 75% of them present only once. In chemo-refractory metastatic non-small-cell lung cancer, patients got ipilimumab CTLA-4 blockade together with focal radiation. The sequenced sample was peripheral blood, obtained from a patient treated with radiotherapy plus ipilimumab. The receptor comes from a human donor with non-small cell lung cancer that progressed on radiotherapy plus ipilimumab. This chain links TRBV2 with TRBJ2-5, with unresolved D. The CDR3 loop reads CASNPSRETQYF. DNA of the CDR3: TGTGCCAGCAACCCGAGCAGAGAGACCCAGTACTTC.